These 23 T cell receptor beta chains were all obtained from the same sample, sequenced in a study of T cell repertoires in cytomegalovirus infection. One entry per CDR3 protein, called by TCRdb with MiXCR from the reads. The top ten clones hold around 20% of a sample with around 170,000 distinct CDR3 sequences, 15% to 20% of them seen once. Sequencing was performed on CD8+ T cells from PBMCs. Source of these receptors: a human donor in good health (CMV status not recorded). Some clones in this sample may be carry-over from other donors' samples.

In DNA, the CDR3 is TGTGCCAGCAGTTACGGGTTTGGCTACGAGCAGTACTTC. Protein: CASSYGFGYEQYF. V gene TRBV6-2 or TRBV6-3 combines with J gene TRBJ2-7; no firm D call. Germline V gene lookup returns CDR1 MNHEY and CDR2 SVGEGT. This CDR3 region has 13 residues. Trimming took 2 bases from V and 3 from J, leaving 8 bases between them.

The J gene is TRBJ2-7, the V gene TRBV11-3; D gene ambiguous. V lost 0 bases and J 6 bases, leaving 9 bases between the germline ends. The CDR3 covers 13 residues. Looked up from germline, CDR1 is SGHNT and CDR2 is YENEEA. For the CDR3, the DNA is TGTGCCAGCAGCTTAGATCGGAAGGCCGAGCAGTACTTC. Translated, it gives CASSLDRKAEQYF.

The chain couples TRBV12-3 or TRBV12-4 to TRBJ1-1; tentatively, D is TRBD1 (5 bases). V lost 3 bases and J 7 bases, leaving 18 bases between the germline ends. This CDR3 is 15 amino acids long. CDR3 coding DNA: TGTGCCAGCAGTTTCGGAGGGAGGGGATGGGGTGAAGCTTTCTTT. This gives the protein CASSFGGRGWGEAFF.

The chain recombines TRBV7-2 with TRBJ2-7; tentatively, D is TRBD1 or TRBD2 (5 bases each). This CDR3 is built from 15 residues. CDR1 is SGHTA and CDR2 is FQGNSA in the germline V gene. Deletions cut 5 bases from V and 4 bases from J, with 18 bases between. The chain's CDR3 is CASSTRDSPKYEQYF. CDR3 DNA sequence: TGTGCCAGCAGCACTAGAGACAGCCCGAAATACGAGCAGTACTTC.

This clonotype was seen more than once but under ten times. The CDR3 spells CASSYSSLEQYF. The DNA of the CDR3 is TGTGCCAGCAGTTACTCATCCTTAGAGCAGTACTTC. The chain joins TRBV6-2 or TRBV6-3 to TRBJ2-7; no reliable D call. Looked up from germline, CDR1 is MNHEY and CDR2 is SVGEGT. CDR3 size: 12 residues. V was shortened by 0 bases and J by 7 bases, with 7 bases between the two germline ends.

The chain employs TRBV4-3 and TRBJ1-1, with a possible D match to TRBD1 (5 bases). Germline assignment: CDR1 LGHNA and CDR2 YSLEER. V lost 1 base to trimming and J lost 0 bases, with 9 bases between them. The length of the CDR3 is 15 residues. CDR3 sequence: CASSQADRLNTEAFF. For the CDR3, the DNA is TGCGCCAGCAGCCAAGCCGACAGACTGAACACTGAAGCTTTCTTT.

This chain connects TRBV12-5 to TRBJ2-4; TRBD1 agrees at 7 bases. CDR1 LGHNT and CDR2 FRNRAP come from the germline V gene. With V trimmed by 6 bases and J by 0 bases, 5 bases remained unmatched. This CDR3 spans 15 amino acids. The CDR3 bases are TGTGCTAGTGGACAGGGGAACCAAGCCAAAAACATTCAGTACTTC. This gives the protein CASGQGNQAKNIQYF.

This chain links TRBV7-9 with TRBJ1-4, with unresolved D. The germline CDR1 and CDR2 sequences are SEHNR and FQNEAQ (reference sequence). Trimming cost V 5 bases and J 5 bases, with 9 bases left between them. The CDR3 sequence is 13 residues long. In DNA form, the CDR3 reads TGTGCCAGCAGCCATGGACCGAATGAAAAACTGTTTTTT. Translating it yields CASSHGPNEKLFF.

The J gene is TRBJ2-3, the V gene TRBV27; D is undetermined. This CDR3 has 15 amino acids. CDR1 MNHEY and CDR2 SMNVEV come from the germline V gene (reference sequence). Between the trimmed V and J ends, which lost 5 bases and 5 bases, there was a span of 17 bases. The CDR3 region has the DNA TGTGCCAGCAGTACACTCCGGGCACTACTAGATACGCAGTATTTT. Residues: CASSTLRALLDTQYF.

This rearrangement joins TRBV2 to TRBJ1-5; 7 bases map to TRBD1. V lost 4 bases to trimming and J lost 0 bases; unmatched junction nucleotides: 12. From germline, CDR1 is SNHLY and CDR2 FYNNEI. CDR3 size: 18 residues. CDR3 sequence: CASSGIQTGFFSNQPQHF. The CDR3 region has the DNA TGTGCCAGCAGTGGAATCCAGACAGGGTTTTTTAGCAATCAGCCCCAGCATTTT. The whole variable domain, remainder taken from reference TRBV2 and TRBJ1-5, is EPEVTQTPSHQVTQMGQEVILRCVPISNHLYFYWYRQILGQKVEFLVSFYNNEISEKSEIFDDQFSVERPDGSNFTLKIRSTKLEDSAMYFCASSGIQTGFFSNQPQHFGDGTRLSIL.

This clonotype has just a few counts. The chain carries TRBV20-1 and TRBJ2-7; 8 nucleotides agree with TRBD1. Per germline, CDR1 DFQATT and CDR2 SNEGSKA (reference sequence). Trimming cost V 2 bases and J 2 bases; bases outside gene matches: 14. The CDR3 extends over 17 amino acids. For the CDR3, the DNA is TGCAGTGCTAGAACTCCCCCCGGGCTGGGACAGGCCTACGAGCAGTACTTC. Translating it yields CSARTPPGLGQAYEQYF.

CDR3 nucleotides: TGTGCCAGCAGAGGTTCTCTTTCCTACGAGCAGTACTTC. Translation: CASRGSLSYEQYF. The chain carries TRBV6-2 or TRBV6-3 and TRBJ2-7; no firm D call. The CDR3 loop spans 13 amino acids. Trimming cost V 6 bases and J 1 base, with 10 bases left between them. Germline lookup yields CDR1 MNHEY and CDR2 SVGEGT.

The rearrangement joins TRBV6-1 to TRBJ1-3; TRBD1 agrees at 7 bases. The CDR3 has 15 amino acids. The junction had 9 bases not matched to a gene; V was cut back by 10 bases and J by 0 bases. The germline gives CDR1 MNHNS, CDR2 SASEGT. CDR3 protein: CAIRDRDLSGNTIYF. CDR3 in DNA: TGTGCCATCCGGGACAGAGACCTCTCTGGAAACACCATATATTTT.

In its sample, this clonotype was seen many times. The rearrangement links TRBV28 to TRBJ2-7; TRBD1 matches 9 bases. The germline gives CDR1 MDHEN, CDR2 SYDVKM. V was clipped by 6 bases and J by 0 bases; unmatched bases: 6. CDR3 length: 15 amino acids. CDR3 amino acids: CASRIQTGGSYEQYF. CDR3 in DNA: TGTGCCAGCAGAATACAGACAGGGGGCTCCTACGAGCAGTACTTC.

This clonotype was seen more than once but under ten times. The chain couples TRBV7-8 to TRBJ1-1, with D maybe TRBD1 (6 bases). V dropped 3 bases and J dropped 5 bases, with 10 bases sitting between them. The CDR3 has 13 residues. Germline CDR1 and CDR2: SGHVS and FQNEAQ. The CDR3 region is CASSFLGGTEAFF. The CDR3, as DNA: TGTGCCAGCAGCTTTTTAGGGGGTACTGAAGCTTTCTTT.

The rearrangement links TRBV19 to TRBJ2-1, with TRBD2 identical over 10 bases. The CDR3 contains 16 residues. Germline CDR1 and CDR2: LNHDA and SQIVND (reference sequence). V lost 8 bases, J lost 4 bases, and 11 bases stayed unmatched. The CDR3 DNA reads TGTGCCAGTGGTCTCGAACTAGCGGGATTTTACAATGAGCAGTTCTTC. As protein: CASGLELAGFYNEQFF.

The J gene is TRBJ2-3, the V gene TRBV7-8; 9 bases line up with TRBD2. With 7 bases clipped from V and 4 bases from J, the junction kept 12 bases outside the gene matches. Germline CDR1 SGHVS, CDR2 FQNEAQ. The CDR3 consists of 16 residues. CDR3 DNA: TGTGCCAGCACCCTAGAAGGTAGACTAGCGGCAGATACGCAGTATTTT. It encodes CASTLEGRLAADTQYF.

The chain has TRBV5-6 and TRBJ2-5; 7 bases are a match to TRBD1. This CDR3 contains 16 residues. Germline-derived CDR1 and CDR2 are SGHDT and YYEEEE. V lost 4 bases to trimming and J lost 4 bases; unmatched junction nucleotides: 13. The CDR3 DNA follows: TGTGCCAGCAGCGGGGAACAGGGGAGAGGTCGAGAGACCCAGTACTTC. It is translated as CASSGEQGRGRETQYF.

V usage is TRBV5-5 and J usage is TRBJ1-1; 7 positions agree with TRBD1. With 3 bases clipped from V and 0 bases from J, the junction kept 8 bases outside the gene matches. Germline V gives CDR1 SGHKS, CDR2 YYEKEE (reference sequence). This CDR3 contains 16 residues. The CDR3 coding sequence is TGTGCCAGCAGCTCTTGGGACAGACTAATGAACACTGAAGCTTTCTTT. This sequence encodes CASSSWDRLMNTEAFF.

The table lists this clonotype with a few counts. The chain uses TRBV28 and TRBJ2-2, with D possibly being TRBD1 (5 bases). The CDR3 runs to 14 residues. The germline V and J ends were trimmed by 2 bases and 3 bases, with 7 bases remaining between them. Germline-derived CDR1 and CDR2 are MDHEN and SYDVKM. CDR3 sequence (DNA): TGTGCCAGCAGTTTAGGACACTACACCGGGGAGCTGTTTTTT. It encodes CASSLGHYTGELFF.

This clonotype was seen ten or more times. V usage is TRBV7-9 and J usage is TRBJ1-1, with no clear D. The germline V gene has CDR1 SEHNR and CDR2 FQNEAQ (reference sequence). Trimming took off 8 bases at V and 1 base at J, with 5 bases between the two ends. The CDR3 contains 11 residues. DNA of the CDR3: TGTGCCAGCCTTGGGAACACTGAAGCTTTCTTT. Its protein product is CASLGNTEAFF.

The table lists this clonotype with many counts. This chain's CDR3 is CASSLGSEGIDSPLHF. For the CDR3, the DNA is TGTGCCAGCAGCTTAGGGTCTGAGGGGATTGATTCACCCCTCCACTTT. The genes are TRBV7-2 and TRBJ1-6; perhaps TRBD1 as D (5 bases). Germline CDR1 reads SGHTA; CDR2 reads FQGNSA. The CDR3 loop spans 16 amino acids. The V and J ends lost 1 base and 8 bases respectively, with 15 bases between them.

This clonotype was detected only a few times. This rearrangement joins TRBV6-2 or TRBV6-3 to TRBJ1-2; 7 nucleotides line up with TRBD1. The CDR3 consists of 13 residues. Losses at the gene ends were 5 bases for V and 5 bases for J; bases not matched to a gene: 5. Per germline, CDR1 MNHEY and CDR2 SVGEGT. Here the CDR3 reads CASSPDRSYGYTF. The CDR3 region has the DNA TGTGCCAGCAGTCCGGACAGGTCTTATGGCTACACCTTC.